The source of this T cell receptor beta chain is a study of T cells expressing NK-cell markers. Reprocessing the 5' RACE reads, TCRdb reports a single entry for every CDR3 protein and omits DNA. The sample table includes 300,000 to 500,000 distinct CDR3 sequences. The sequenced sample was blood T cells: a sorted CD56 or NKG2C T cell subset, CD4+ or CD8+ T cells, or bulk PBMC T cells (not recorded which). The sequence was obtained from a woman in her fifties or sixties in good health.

Here the CDR3 reads CASSFLGPNQPQHF. The chain employs TRBV12-3 or TRBV12-4 and TRBJ1-5; TCRdb returns TRBD1, unconfirmable since there is no DNA. This CDR3 has 14 amino acids.